This T cell receptor beta chain was sequenced for a study of response to subunit inactivated influenza vaccine. Study-wide results and caveats: Only a handful of new T cells, the authors suggested, are recruited with each seasonal influenza vaccination.

TCRdb used MiXCR to reprocess the RT-PCR reads, holding one entry per CDR3 protein. The sample has roughly 170,000 distinct CDR3 sequences, around 9% seen once. This clonotype was seen repeatedly, ten times or more. Its antigen remains unidentified. Germline V gene lookup returns CDR1 MDHEN and CDR2 SYDVKM. Trimming shortened V by 2 bases and J by 4 bases, and 7 bases separated the two germline ends. The CDR3 contains 13 residues. This specimen consisted of non-naive T cells sorted from PBMCs, obtained on the day of vaccination. This chain links TRBV28 with TRBJ2-3; D not certain. The receptor was isolated from a man over 45 who received an inactivated influenza vaccine. DNA for the CDR3: TGTGCCAGCAGTTTAGGCTACCCAGATACGCAGTATTTT. Translated: CASSLGYPDTQYF.